The 26 T cell receptor beta chains reported below all come from one sample, sequenced in a study of blood T cell repertoires in COVID-19. TCRdb's copy holds only in-frame clones and misses some; the assay was immunoSEQ multiplex PCR. The repertoire includes around 500,000 clones, roughly 88% of them detected once, and approximately 3.2% sits in the top ten. Specimen: peripheral blood. The receptors come from a human donor in a cohort sampled during active COVID-19.

The genes are TRBV9 and TRBJ2-3; a possible D gene is TRBD1 (5 bases). The CDR3 contains 16 residues. Germline V gene data show CDR1 as SGDLS and CDR2 as YYNGEE. V was shortened by 4 bases and J by 3 bases, with 18 bases between the two germline ends. CDR3 amino acids: CASSTRTLLGTDTQYF. The DNA of the CDR3 is TGTGCCAGCAGCACTCGGACACTCCTGGGGACAGATACGCAGTATTTT.

The rearrangement uses TRBV5-4 and TRBJ2-2; the match to TRBD2 covers 16 bases. The CDR3 extends over 17 amino acids. With 4 bases clipped from V and 8 bases from J, the junction kept 8 bases outside the gene matches. The germline V gene encodes CDR1 SGHNT and CDR2 YYREEE (reference sequence). CDR3: CASSAGTSGRAGGELFF. DNA for the CDR3: TGTGCCAGCAGCGCCGGGACTAGCGGGAGGGCCGGTGGGGAGCTGTTTTTT.

CDR3 loop: CASNGGFAEAFF. CDR3 DNA sequence: TGTGCCAGCAATGGGGGCTTCGCTGAAGCTTTCTTT. The chain carries TRBV28 and TRBJ1-1, with D possibly TRBD1 on 6 matching bases. The germline gives CDR1 MDHEN, CDR2 SYDVKM. This CDR3 region has 12 residues. Deletions cut 7 bases from V and 6 bases from J, with 12 bases between. The whole variable domain, remainder taken from reference TRBV28 and TRBJ1-1, is DVKVTQSSRYLVKRTGEKVFLECVQDMDHENMFWYRQDPGLGLRLIYFSYDVKMKEKGDIPEGYSVSREKKERFSLILESASTNQTSMYLCASNGGFAEAFFGQGTRLTVV.

J is TRBJ1-5 and V is TRBV10-3; a weak D match, TRBD1 (6 bases). Looked up from germline, CDR1 is ENHRY and CDR2 is SYGVKD. V was pared by 6 bases and J by 2 bases, with 11 bases between. The CDR3 has 14 amino acids. The CDR3 bases are TGTGCCATCAGACAGGGAGAGGGCAATCAGCCCCAGCATTTT. Translated, it gives CAIRQGEGNQPQHF.

V and J are TRBV30 and TRBJ1-2, with 12 bases identical to TRBD1. CDR1 is GTSNPN and CDR2 is SVGIG in the germline V gene (reference sequence). V was clipped by 4 bases and J by 4 bases; unmatched bases: 13. The CDR3 has 17 amino acids. CDR3 region: CAWKTNLPGQGAYGYTF. In DNA form, the CDR3 reads TGTGCCTGGAAAACTAACTTACCGGGACAGGGGGCCTATGGCTACACCTTC.

The rearrangement joins TRBV5-1 to TRBJ1-1, with 7 bases fitting TRBD1. Germline V lookup: CDR1 SGHRS, CDR2 YFSETQ. J gave up 1 base and V 3 bases, and 6 bases lay outside the gene matches. This CDR3 contains 15 residues. Here the CDR3 reads CASSSFDRANTEAFF. The CDR3 region has the DNA TGCGCCAGCAGCTCATTCGACAGGGCGAACACTGAAGCTTTCTTT.

The chain carries TRBV11-2 and TRBJ1-5; perhaps TRBD1 as D (5 bases). This CDR3 region has 15 residues. The germline CDR1 and CDR2 sequences are SGHAT and FQNNGV. Trimming took off 4 bases at V and 5 bases at J, with 15 bases between the two ends. CDR3 amino acids: CASSSGGGFHQPQHF. The CDR3 coding sequence is TGTGCCAGCAGCTCCGGGGGGGGGTTCCATCAGCCCCAGCATTTT.

V gene TRBV28 combines with J gene TRBJ2-7; 8 bases agree with TRBD2. Germline V gene data show CDR1 as MDHEN and CDR2 as SYDVKM. J was trimmed by 13 bases and V by 3 bases; bases with no gene match: 11. This CDR3 is built from 13 residues. The DNA of the CDR3 is TGTGCCAGCAGTTTGACCGGGACTAGATTCTCCTACTTC. Amino acid sequence: CASSLTGTRFSYF.

The chain employs TRBV15 and TRBJ2-7; 10 nucleotides line up with TRBD1. The CDR3 is 17 residues long. With V trimmed by 8 bases and J by 0 bases, 13 bases remained unmatched. Germline V CDR1 and CDR2: LNHNV, YYDKDF (reference sequence). The DNA for the CDR3 is TGTGCCACCCGTCCCGGGACAGGGGAACCGAGCTCCTACGAGCAGTACTTC. The encoded protein is CATRPGTGEPSSYEQYF.

The genes are TRBV5-8 and TRBJ2-5, with D tentatively TRBD2 (6 bases). Germline assignment: CDR1 SGHTS and CDR2 YDEGEE. CDR3 size: 13 residues. Trimming cost V 6 bases and J 2 bases, with 11 bases left between them. The CDR3 DNA sequence: TGTGCCAGCACCCGCCGGGGGCAAGAGACCCAGTACTTC. Its translation: CASTRRGQETQYF.

The V and J genes are TRBV6-5 and TRBJ2-1; 10 positions agree with TRBD2. Germline V gene data show CDR1 as MNHEY and CDR2 as SVGAGI. The trim removed 0 bases at V and 6 bases at J, leaving 5 bases unmatched. The CDR3 covers 16 residues. DNA of the CDR3: TGTGCCAGCAGTTACTCCGGGACTAGCGTCTTCAATGAGCAGTTCTTC. It codes for CASSYSGTSVFNEQFF.

This clone was seen a few times. This chain links TRBV10-2 with TRBJ1-1; 7 bases line up with TRBD1. The CDR3 is 15 amino acids. Per the germline V gene, CDR1 is WSHSY and CDR2 is SAAADI. Germline trimming cut 4 bases from V and 2 bases from J; bases unmatched to any gene: 7. Written as DNA, the CDR3 is TGCGCCAGCAGTGTTACGACAGGGACCAACACTGAAGCTTTCTTT. Translating gives CASSVTTGTNTEAFF.

V usage is TRBV7-6 and J usage is TRBJ2-5; TRBD1 might be the D (6 bases). The V gene lost 0 bases and the J gene lost 7 bases, with 18 bases spanning the gap. Germline assignment: CDR1 SGHVS and CDR2 FNYEAQ. The CDR3 consists of 16 residues. CDR3 nucleotide sequence: TGTGCCAGCAGCTTAGCGGGGGTCAGGGGTTCGGGGACCCAGTACTTC. Residues: CASSLAGVRGSGTQYF.

J is TRBJ1-2 and V is TRBV30, with 11 bases aligning to TRBD1. The junction had 10 bases not matched to a gene; V was cut back by 5 bases and J by 5 bases. The CDR3 is made up of 15 amino acids. Germline CDR1 GTSNPN, CDR2 SVGIG (reference sequence). The CDR3 region is CAWGQGAFGGYGYTF. The CDR3 bases are TGTGCCTGGGGACAGGGGGCTTTCGGGGGTTATGGCTACACCTTC.

Worth noting for this clone: Its ends do not fully match the called genes, so a read error is possible. The gene calls are TRBV20-1 and TRBJ2-1; TRBD2 might be the D (5 bases). This CDR3 has 11 residues. The germline V gene has CDR1 DFQATT and CDR2 SNEGSKA (reference sequence). In DNA form, the CDR3 reads TGCAGTGCCGGGCGGGCGGTCAAGCTCCTCTTC. Translated: CSAGRAVKLLF.

This clone was seen more than once but under ten times. V and J are TRBV5-4 and TRBJ2-5, with a weak D call TRBD2 (6 bases). The CDR3 spans 14 residues. The germline CDR1 and CDR2 sequences are SGHNT and YYREEE (reference sequence). The CDR3 bases are TGTGCTAGTCGTAGGCCGGGGGTAGGGGAGACCCAGTACTTC. This sequence encodes CASRRPGVGETQYF. The whole variable domain, filled in from reference TRBV5-4 and TRBJ2-5, reads ETGVTQSPTHLIKTRGQQVTLRCSSQSGHNTVSWYQQALGQGPQFIFQYYREEENGRGNFPPRFSGLQFPNYSSELNVNALELDDSALYLCASRRPGVGETQYFGPGTRLLVL.

The chain joins TRBV4-3 to TRBJ2-2; the D gene is possibly TRBD1 (5 bases). From germline, CDR1 is LGHNA and CDR2 YSLEER. The CDR3 is 18 amino acids. V gave up 3 bases and J gave up 1 base, with 18 bases separating them. DNA for the CDR3: TGCGCCAGCAGCCATTCAAGAGGAAAAGGGGAGAACACCGGGGAGCTGTTTTTT. This sequence encodes CASSHSRGKGENTGELFF.

The chain uses TRBV5-5 and TRBJ1-2; perhaps TRBD1 as D (6 bases). This CDR3 has 14 amino acids. Trimming cost V 4 bases and J 2 bases, with 12 bases left between them. CDR1 and CDR2 from the germline V gene are SGHKS and YYEKEE (reference sequence). The CDR3 sequence: CASSVKQGNYGYTF. CDR3 sequence (DNA): TGTGCCAGCAGCGTAAAACAGGGAAACTATGGCTACACCTTC.

The rearrangement joins TRBV4-3 to TRBJ2-1, with D perhaps TRBD2 (6 bases). V lost 4 bases and J 3 bases, leaving 13 bases between the germline ends. The germline V gene has CDR1 LGHNA and CDR2 YSLEER. The CDR3 is 15 amino acids. The CDR3 here is CASSLGTAHYNEQFF. The CDR3 DNA reads as TGCGCCAGCAGCCTCGGGACTGCACACTACAATGAGCAGTTCTTC.

The chain combines TRBV10-1 with TRBJ2-7; TRBD1 is a possible D gene (6 bases). Trimming removed 5 bases at V and 2 bases at J, with 10 bases between. CDR3 size: 13 residues. Germline CDR1 is WNHNN and CDR2 is SYGVQD (reference sequence). CDR3 region: CASSRDRPYEQYF. The CDR3 DNA sequence: TGCGCCAGCAGTAGAGACAGGCCCTACGAGCAGTACTTC.

The chain employs TRBV12-5 and TRBJ1-1, with 8 nucleotides matching TRBD1. The V gene end was trimmed by 6 bases and the J gene end by 4 bases; junction bases not matched to a gene: 4. This CDR3 spans 13 amino acids. Germline V gene data show CDR1 as LGHNT and CDR2 as FRNRAP. The CDR3 loop reads CASGADRGTEAFF. CDR3 nucleotides: TGTGCTAGTGGGGCCGACAGGGGCACTGAAGCTTTCTTT.

The chain is built from TRBV3-1 (or the pseudogene TRBV3-2) and TRBJ1-2; D may be TRBD1 (6 bases). CDR1 and CDR2 (germline): LGHDT, YNNKEL (reference sequence). Trimming took 0 bases from V and 6 from J, leaving 11 bases between them. This CDR3 comprises 14 residues. This chain's CDR3 is CASSQDGSGDGYTF. For the CDR3, the DNA is TGTGCCAGCAGCCAAGATGGGTCAGGGGATGGCTACACCTTC.

The chain uses TRBV5-1 and TRBJ1-2; 9 bases are shared with TRBD1. Unmatched junction bases numbered 4, after V lost 2 bases and J lost 5 bases. This CDR3 is 14 amino acids long. Germline lookup yields CDR1 SGHRS and CDR2 YFSETQ. This CDR3 reads CASSFGQGSYGYTF. The CDR3 DNA is TGCGCCAGCAGCTTCGGACAGGGGTCGTATGGCTACACCTTC.

The chain couples TRBV27 to TRBJ2-1; the match to TRBD2 covers 8 bases. Trimming removed 3 bases from V and 4 bases from J; junction bases left unmatched: 8. CDR3 length: 16 residues. Germline CDR1 reads MNHEY; CDR2 reads SMNVEV (reference sequence). The CDR3 DNA is TGTGCCAGCAGTTTTGCCTCAACTAGCGGTTACAATGAGCAGTTCTTC. This gives the protein CASSFASTSGYNEQFF.

The chain links TRBV6-5 to TRBJ2-5; 11 bases fit TRBD1. Germline-derived CDR1 and CDR2 are MNHEY and SVGAGI. V shed 6 bases, J shed 2 bases, and the junction held 5 bases outside the gene matches. CDR3 length: 15 residues. CDR3 sequence reads: CASRAGTGGQETQYF. CDR3 DNA: TGTGCCAGCAGGGCCGGGACAGGGGGACAAGAGACCCAGTACTTC.

V gene TRBV9 combines with J gene TRBJ2-1, with D maybe TRBD2 (5 bases). Germline CDR1 SGDLS, CDR2 YYNGEE. CDR3 length equals 17 residues. V dropped 4 bases and J dropped 0 bases, with 17 bases sitting between them. DNA for the CDR3: TGTGCCAGCAGCACCCAGAGCGGCTCGAGCTCCTACAATGAGCAGTTCTTC. It encodes CASSTQSGSSSYNEQFF.